This T cell receptor beta chain was profiled in a study of cytomegalovirus exposure and HLA in healthy donors. About the research overall: The approximately 120 validation repertoires used the same platform as the roughly 670 first-cohort repertoires, a later analysis reported.

The CDR3 is 13 residues long. Trimming cost V 2 bases and J 7 bases, with 11 bases left between them. Per the germline V gene, CDR1 is SGHAT and CDR2 is FQNNGV. The method was immunoSEQ multiplex PCR; TCRdb's version includes in-frame clones alone and lacks a portion of them. This table has roughly 260,000 clones, 85% to 90% appearing once. General study findings and limits: According to a later analysis, TCR clusters from the first cohort tended to co-occur in the 120 or so validation repertoires. In vitro, a few CMV-associated chains proved specific for CMV antigens.

Of note for this clone: Its antigen is unknown.

The sequence derives from a young man in good health and CMV-seronegative. The J gene is TRBJ1-2, the V gene TRBV11-2; possible D gene TRBD1, 5 bases. Sequencing used PBMCs. CDR3 loop: CASSLQGVRGYTF. In DNA, the CDR3 is TGTGCCAGCAGCTTACAGGGTGTCCGTGGCTACACCTTC.